This passage covers 2 T cell receptor beta chains from one sample sequenced in a study of somatic mutations in cytotoxic T cells in rheumatoid arthritis. The repertoire was sequenced with immunoSEQ multiplex PCR; TCRdb's copy has only in-frame clones and lacks some. Altogether 9,000 to 13,000 clones are present, around 79% being singletons, with the ten largest covering 30% to 40%. Sequencing was done on a sample of CD8+ T cells sorted from blood. These receptors all stem from an adult with rheumatoid arthritis.

The chain has TRBV7-9 and TRBJ2-7, with TRBD1 as a possible D gene (6 bases). The V end lost 5 bases, the J end lost 6 bases, and 17 bases lay between the germline ends. CDR1 SEHNR and CDR2 FQNEAQ come from the germline V gene (reference sequence). The CDR3 spans 14 residues. The CDR3 reads CASSPPYRVGEQYF. CDR3 in DNA: TGTGCCAGCAGCCCCCCTTACAGGGTTGGCGAGCAGTACTTC.

This clone was picked up a small number of times. V gene TRBV19 combines with J gene TRBJ1-5; no firm D call. The V end lost 8 bases, the J end lost 4 bases, and 9 bases lay between the germline ends. CDR1 is LNHDA and CDR2 is SQIVND in the germline V gene (reference sequence). This CDR3 has 12 residues. As DNA, the CDR3 is TGTGCCAGTCGCAGTTCTAATCAGCCCCAGCATTTT. It yields the protein CASRSSNQPQHF. The entire variable domain, with the rest obtained from reference TRBV19 and TRBJ1-5, is as follows: DGGITQSPKYLFRKEGQNVTLSCEQNLNHDAMYWYRQDPGQGLRLIYYSQIVNDFQKGDIAEGYSVSREKKESFPLTVTSAQKNPTAFYLCASRSSNQPQHFGDGTRLSIL.